These 16 T cell receptor beta chains share one sample of origin, sequenced in a study of OX40 agonist ivuxolimab in advanced cancers. Clones were sequenced by immunoSEQ multiplex PCR, and TCRdb holds only the in-frame ones, with some missing. The sample comprises about 50,000 clones, about 90% of which are singletons, and around 1% rests with the top ten. Sequencing was performed on CD4+ or CD8+ T cells sorted from blood, taken in a trial of the OX40 agonist ivuxolimab. Source of these receptors: an adult with an advanced solid tumor such as melanoma, head and neck, liver or kidney cancer.

The chain recombines TRBV4-2 with TRBJ2-3, with D tentatively TRBD2 (6 bases). The CDR3 consists of 15 residues. Per germline, CDR1 LGHNA and CDR2 YNFKEQ. The V end lost 1 base, the J end lost 6 bases, and 14 bases lay between the germline ends. CDR3 residues: CASSQVRRREDTQYF. CDR3 nucleotide sequence: TGTGCCAGCAGCCAAGTTAGGCGGAGGGAGGATACGCAGTATTTT.

In its sample, this clone ranks as medium-sized. This chain links TRBV6-6 with TRBJ1-1; D possibly corresponds to TRBD1 (6 bases). With 2 bases removed from V and 1 base from J, the gap between germline ends came to 8 bases. Germline CDR1 and CDR2: MNHNY and SVGAGI (reference sequence). The CDR3 has 14 residues. As DNA, the CDR3 is TGTGCCAGCAGTTACCCAGGGGAGAACACTGAAGCTTTCTTT. Its protein is CASSYPGENTEAFF.

The V and J genes are TRBV30 and TRBJ2-1, with a tentative D call TRBD2 (6 bases). The CDR3 is 14 residues long. The V and J ends lost 0 bases and 4 bases respectively, with 10 bases between them. CDR1 and CDR2 from the germline V gene are GTSNPN and SVGIG (reference sequence). As DNA, the CDR3 is TGTGCCTGGAGTGTGGCGGGAAGATACAATGAGCAGTTCTTC. This translates into CAWSVAGRYNEQFF.

The rearrangement links TRBV5-6 to TRBJ2-1; 7 bases are a match to TRBD1. CDR1 and CDR2 from the germline V gene are SGHDT and YYEEEE. Trimming took 4 bases from V and 6 from J; bases not matched to a gene: 10. The CDR3 loop spans 15 amino acids. CDR3 sequence: CASSLGTVGGNEQFF. The CDR3 DNA is TGTGCCAGCAGCCTAGGGACAGTGGGTGGCAATGAGCAGTTCTTC.

The V and J genes are TRBV6-4 and TRBJ1-2; 9 nucleotides match TRBD1. This CDR3 has 15 amino acids. V shed 7 bases and J 2 bases; nucleotides not matched to a gene: 8. Germline V gives CDR1 MRHNA, CDR2 SNTAGT. The CDR3 protein is CASTPDGQGNYGYTF. DNA of the CDR3: TGTGCCAGCACCCCCGACGGACAGGGGAACTATGGCTACACCTTC.

CDR3 protein: CASSLGLINEKLFF. The CDR3, as DNA: TGTGCCAGCAGCTTGGGACTGATAAATGAAAAACTGTTTTTT. V and J are TRBV5-8 and TRBJ1-4, with D unresolved. V was trimmed by 0 bases and J by 5 bases, leaving 8 bases between them. CDR1 and CDR2 (germline): SGHTS, YDEGEE. CDR3 length equals 14 residues.

This chain's CDR3 is CASREDRNEQYF. CDR3 in DNA: TGTGCCAGCAGGGAAGACAGAAACGAGCAGTACTTC. V gene TRBV28 combines with J gene TRBJ2-7; the D gene is possibly TRBD1 (5 bases). V dropped 6 bases and J dropped 5 bases, with 11 bases sitting between them. The length of the CDR3 is 12 residues. Looked up from germline, CDR1 is MDHEN and CDR2 is SYDVKM.

This chain uses TRBV6-5 with TRBJ1-2, with 7 bases lining up with TRBD1. V shed 6 bases, J shed 3 bases, and the junction held 7 bases outside the gene matches. The germline CDR1 and CDR2 sequences are MNHEY and SVGAGI. The CDR3 is 14 amino acids. The CDR3 is CASRLRGSDYGYTF. The CDR3, as DNA: TGTGCCAGCAGACTCAGGGGGTCGGACTATGGCTACACCTTC.

This sequence joins TRBV29-1 and TRBJ1-6; unclear D gene. In germline, CDR1 is SQVTM, CDR2 ANQGSEA. Trimming pared 6 bases from V and 1 base from J, leaving 7 bases between. The CDR3 has 13 residues. The CDR3 reads CSVGESYNSPLHF. CDR3 nucleotides: TGCAGCGTCGGGGAATCCTATAATTCACCCCTCCACTTT.

The chain combines TRBV10-1 with TRBJ2-3; a weak D match, TRBD1 (10 bases). V lost 0 bases to trimming and J lost 5 bases, with 30 bases between them. The CDR3 is 21 amino acids. Germline CDR1 WNHNN, CDR2 SYGVQD (reference sequence). DNA for the CDR3: TGCGCCAGCAGTGAGTCGAAGACAGGGGGCGCTTGCGGGAGGGTTGGAGATACGCAGTATTTT. This gives the protein CASSESKTGGACGRVGDTQYF.

The genes are TRBV28 and TRBJ2-5, with 8 bases that match TRBD1. There are 14 residues in the CDR3. With V trimmed by 3 bases and J by 5 bases, 5 bases remained unmatched. Germline V gene data show CDR1 as MDHEN and CDR2 as SYDVKM. The CDR3 region has the DNA TGTGCCAGCAGTTTGCCGACAGGGGAGGAGACCCAGTACTTC. This gives the protein CASSLPTGEETQYF.

The chain is built from TRBV7-2 and TRBJ1-4, with TRBD1 as a possible D gene (6 bases). The germline gives CDR1 SGHTA, CDR2 FQGNSA. V gave up 3 bases and J gave up 2 bases, with 13 bases separating them. CDR3 length: 16 amino acids. CDR3 DNA sequence: TGTGCCAGCAGCTTCGGGTTTGGACAGACTAATGAAAAACTGTTTTTT. Amino acid sequence: CASSFGFGQTNEKLFF.

The chain recombines TRBV10-1 with TRBJ2-4; D is ambiguous. CDR1 and CDR2 from the germline V gene are WNHNN and SYGVQD (reference sequence). The CDR3 is 15 residues long. Trimming removed 3 bases from V and 2 bases from J, with 11 bases in between. The CDR3 is CASSDKPRPKNIQYF. Here the CDR3 DNA reads TGCGCCAGCAGTGATAAACCCCGCCCCAAAAACATTCAGTACTTC.

V is TRBV19 and J is TRBJ1-4; 7 bases are shared with TRBD1. V lost 5 bases and J lost 6; bases outside the gene matches: 9. The CDR3 covers 15 residues. Germline V gene data show CDR1 as LNHDA and CDR2 as SQIVND (reference sequence). The CDR3 reads CASSPTGTEHEKLFF. CDR3 nucleotide sequence: TGTGCCAGTAGTCCAACCGGGACAGAACATGAAAAACTGTTTTTT.

The chain is built from TRBV7-2 and TRBJ2-5; TRBD1 aligns across 9 bases. The length of the CDR3 is 13 residues. With V trimmed by 5 bases and J by 5 bases, 3 bases remained unmatched. The germline gives CDR1 SGHTA, CDR2 FQGNSA. CDR3 DNA: TGTGCCAGCAGCCGTGACAGGGGGGAGACCCAGTACTTC. This gives the protein CASSRDRGETQYF.

V is TRBV19 and J is TRBJ2-2, with 7 nucleotides matching TRBD2. Germline-derived CDR1 and CDR2 are LNHDA and SQIVND (reference sequence). This CDR3 has 15 residues. The trim removed 3 bases at V and 8 bases at J, leaving 9 bases unmatched. CDR3 in DNA: TGTGCCAGTAGTATGATATGGCGGGAGTTAGGGGAGCTGTTTTTT. Protein product: CASSMIWRELGELFF.